This T cell receptor beta chain stems from a study of blood T cell repertoires in COVID-19 (TCRdb year 2020). Some background on the complete study: Samples from collaborators originated in the United States, Italy and Spain and spanned both the acute and convalescent phases of COVID-19. The prospective study material was composed of cDNA or gDNA derived from T cells, B-cell-depleted T cells, or PBMCs. The dataset comprised deeply sampled blood TCRbeta repertoires from subjects exposed to, actively infected with, or recovered from COVID-19. The repertoires were released in a freely available public database meant as a resource for research on the immune response to SARS-CoV-2. Samples were obtained from the ongoing ImmuneRACE study (first 160 participants) and from about 1,300 subjects provided by 6 global collaborators. The sample metadata nearly always contained a de-identified subject ID, COVID-19 status, age in years and sex. HLA class I and class II types, where available, came from metadata supplied by the sample provider rather than from assay-based typing. On the study overall, not on this receptor specifically: Clinical and demographic metadata were provided uncurated, with the amount varying by source and participant.

Worth noting for this clone: The specificity of this receptor is unknown. No much larger clone is present one base from it, and per-base qualities are unavailable.

From a lookup of the germline V gene, CDR1 and CDR2 are MDHEN and SYDVKM. The CDR3 runs 19 amino acids, cysteine and phenylalanine included. Left in the record is the CDR3 DNA by itself, 57 bases read in frame from the first base. The junction carries 26 bases between V and J, which are trimmed by 6 bases and 3 bases respectively. The collaborating institutions used their own protocols to collect whole blood in K2EDTA tubes. For TCRbeta analysis, collaborators shipped samples as frozen whole blood, isolated PBMCs, or DNA extracted from either of those sample types. TCRbeta CDR3 regions were amplified from genomic DNA using the immunoSEQ Assay, a bias-controlled multiplex PCR. As for the original processing: The number of nucleated cells in each sample was estimated from the amplification of reference gene primers within the assay. Sequence reads were collapsed and filtered to measure the absolute abundance of every unique TCRbeta CDR3 rearrangement. For each sample, productive Simpson clonality was calculated as the square root of Simpson's diversity index across productive rearrangements. TCRdb mirrors the immuneACCESS table, restricted to in-frame sequences. Some clones are absent from its copies; in checked studies, under half trace to an unresolved V gene, and the reason for the others is unknown. The V and J calls and clone size were taken over from that table, and D and trimming were inferred from the DNA. The sample table holds about 210,000 clones, of which around 84% were seen once. The ten largest clones add up to 3% to 3.5% of the sample.

The sequencing sample was made of peripheral blood. The source of this sequence is a man in his sixties with acute or convalescent COVID-19. The chain couples TRBV28 to TRBJ1-4, with an unclear D gene assignment. The CDR3: CASSPSDLLRVGPNEKLFF. Here is the DNA: TGTGCCAGCAGCCCATCCGACCTACTCCGCGTTGGGCCTAATGAAAAACTGTTTTTT.